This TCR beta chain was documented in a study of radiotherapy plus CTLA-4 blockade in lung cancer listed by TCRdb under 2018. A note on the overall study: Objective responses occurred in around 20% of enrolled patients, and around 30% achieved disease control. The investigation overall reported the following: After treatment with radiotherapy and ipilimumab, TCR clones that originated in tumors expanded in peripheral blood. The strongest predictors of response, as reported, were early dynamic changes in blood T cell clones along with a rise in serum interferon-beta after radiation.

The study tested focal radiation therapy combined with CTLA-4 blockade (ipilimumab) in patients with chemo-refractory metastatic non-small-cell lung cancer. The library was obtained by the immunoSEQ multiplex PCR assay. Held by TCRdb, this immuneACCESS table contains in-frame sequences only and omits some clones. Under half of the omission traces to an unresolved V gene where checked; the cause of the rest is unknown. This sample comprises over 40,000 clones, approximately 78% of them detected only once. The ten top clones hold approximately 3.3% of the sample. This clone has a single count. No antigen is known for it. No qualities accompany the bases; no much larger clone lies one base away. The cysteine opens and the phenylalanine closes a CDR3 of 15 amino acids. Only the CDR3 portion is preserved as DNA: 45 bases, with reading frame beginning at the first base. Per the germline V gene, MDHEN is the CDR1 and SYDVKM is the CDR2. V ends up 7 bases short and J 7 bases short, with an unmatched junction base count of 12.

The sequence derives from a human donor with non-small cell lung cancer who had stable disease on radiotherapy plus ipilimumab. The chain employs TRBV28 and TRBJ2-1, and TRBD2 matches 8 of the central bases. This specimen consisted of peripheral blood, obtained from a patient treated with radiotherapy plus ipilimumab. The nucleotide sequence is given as TGTGCCAGCAAGCCAGCGGGAGTGAGTGGTAATGAGCAGTTCTTC. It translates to CASKPAGVSGNEQFF. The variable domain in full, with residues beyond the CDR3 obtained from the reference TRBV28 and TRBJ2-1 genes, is DVKVTQSSRYLVKRTGEKVFLECVQDMDHENMFWYRQDPGLGLRLIYFSYDVKMKEKGDIPEGYSVSREKKERFSLILESASTNQTSMYLCASKPAGVSGNEQFFGPGTRLTVL.